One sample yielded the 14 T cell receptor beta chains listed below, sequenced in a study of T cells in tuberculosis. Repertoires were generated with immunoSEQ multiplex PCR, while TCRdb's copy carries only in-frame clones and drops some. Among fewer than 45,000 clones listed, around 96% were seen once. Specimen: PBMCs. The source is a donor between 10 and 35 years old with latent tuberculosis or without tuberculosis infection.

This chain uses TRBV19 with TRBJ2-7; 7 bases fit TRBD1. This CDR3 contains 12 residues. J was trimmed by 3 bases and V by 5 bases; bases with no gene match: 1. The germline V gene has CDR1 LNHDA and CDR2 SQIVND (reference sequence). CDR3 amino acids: CASSAGGYEQYF. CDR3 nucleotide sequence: TGTGCCAGTAGTGCAGGGGGCTACGAGCAGTACTTC. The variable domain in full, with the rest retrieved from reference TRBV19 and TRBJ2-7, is DGGITQSPKYLFRKEGQNVTLSCEQNLNHDAMYWYRQDPGQGLRLIYYSQIVNDFQKGDIAEGYSVSREKKESFPLTVTSAQKNPTAFYLCASSAGGYEQYFGPGTRLTVT.

The CDR3 DNA reads as TGTGCCAGCAGTTTACACAGGGGGCCCTCTGGAAACACCATATATTTT. Protein product: CASSLHRGPSGNTIYF. This chain uses TRBV6-5 with TRBJ1-3; the match to TRBD1 covers 9 bases. Germline CDR1 MNHEY, CDR2 SVGAGI. With V trimmed by 4 bases and J by 0 bases, 4 bases remained unmatched. The CDR3 is 16 amino acids.

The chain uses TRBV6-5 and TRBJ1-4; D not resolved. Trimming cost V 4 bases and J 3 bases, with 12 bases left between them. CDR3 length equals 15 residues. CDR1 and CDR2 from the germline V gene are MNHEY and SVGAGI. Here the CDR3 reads CASSFLGAPNEKLFF. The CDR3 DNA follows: TGTGCCAGCAGTTTCTTAGGAGCTCCTAATGAAAAACTGTTTTTT.

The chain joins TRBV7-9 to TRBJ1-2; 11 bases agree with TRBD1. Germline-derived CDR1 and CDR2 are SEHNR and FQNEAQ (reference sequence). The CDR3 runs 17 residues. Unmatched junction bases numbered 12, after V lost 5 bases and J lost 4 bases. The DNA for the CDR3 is TGTGCCAGCAGCCTAGGGACAGGGGGATTGCGACTCTATGGCTACACCTTC. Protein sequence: CASSLGTGGLRLYGYTF.

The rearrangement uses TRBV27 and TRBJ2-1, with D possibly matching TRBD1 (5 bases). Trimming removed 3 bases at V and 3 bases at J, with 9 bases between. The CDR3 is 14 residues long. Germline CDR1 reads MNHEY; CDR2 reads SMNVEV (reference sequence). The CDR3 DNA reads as TGTGCCAGCAGTTTCAGGGTAGACTACAATGAGCAGTTCTTC. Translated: CASSFRVDYNEQFF.

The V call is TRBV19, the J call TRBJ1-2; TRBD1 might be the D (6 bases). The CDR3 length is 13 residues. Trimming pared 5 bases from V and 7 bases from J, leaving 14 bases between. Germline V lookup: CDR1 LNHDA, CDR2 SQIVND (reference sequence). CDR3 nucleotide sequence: TGTGCCAGTAGTTCACAGGGTTCGAGTGGCTACACCTTC. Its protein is CASSSQGSSGYTF.

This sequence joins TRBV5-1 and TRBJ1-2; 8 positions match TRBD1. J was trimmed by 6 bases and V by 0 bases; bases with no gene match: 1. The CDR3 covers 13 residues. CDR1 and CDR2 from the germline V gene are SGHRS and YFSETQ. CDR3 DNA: TGCGCCAGCAGCTTGGGGACAGGGAATGGCTACACCTTC. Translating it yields CASSLGTGNGYTF.

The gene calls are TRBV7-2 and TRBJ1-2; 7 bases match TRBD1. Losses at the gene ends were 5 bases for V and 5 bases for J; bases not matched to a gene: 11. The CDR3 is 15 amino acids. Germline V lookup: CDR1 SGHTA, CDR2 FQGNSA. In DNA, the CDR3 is TGTGCCAGCAGCCCCGACAGGGAACACTTTTATGGCTACACCTTC. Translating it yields CASSPDREHFYGYTF.

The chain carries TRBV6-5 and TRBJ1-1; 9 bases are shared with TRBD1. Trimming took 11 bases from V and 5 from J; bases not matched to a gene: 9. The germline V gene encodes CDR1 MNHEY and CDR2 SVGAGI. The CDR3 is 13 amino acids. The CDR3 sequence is CAAGRQGGTEAFF. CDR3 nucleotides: TGTGCCGCGGGGAGACAGGGGGGGACTGAAGCTTTCTTT.

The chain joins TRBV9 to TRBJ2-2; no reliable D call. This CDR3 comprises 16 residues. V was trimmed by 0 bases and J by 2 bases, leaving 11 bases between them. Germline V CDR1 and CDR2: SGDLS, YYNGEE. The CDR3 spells CASSVVGSFNTGELFF. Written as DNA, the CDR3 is TGTGCCAGCAGCGTAGTGGGCAGCTTTAACACCGGGGAGCTGTTTTTT.

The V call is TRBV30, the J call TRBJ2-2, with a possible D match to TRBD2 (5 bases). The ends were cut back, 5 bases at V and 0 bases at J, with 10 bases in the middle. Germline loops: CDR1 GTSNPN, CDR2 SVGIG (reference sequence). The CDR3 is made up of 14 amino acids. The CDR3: CAWGRATNTGELFF. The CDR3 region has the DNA TGTGCCTGGGGGAGAGCAACGAACACCGGGGAGCTGTTTTTT.

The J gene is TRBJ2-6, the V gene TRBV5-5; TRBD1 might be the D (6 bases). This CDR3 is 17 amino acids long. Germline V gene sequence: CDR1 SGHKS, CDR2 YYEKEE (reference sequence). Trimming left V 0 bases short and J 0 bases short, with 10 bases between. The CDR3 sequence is CASSLDNRVSGANVLTF. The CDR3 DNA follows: TGTGCCAGCAGCTTGGATAACAGGGTCTCTGGGGCCAACGTCCTGACTTTC. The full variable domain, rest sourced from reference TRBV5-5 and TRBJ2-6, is DAGVTQSPTHLIKTRGQQVTLRCSPISGHKSVSWYQQVLGQGPQFIFQYYEKEERGRGNFPDRFSARQFPNYSSELNVNALLLGDSALYLCASSLDNRVSGANVLTFGAGSRLTVL.

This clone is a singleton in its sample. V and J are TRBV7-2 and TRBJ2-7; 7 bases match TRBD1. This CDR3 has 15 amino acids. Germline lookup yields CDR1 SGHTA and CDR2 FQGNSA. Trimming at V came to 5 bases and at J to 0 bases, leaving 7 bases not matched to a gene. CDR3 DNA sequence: TGTGCCAGCAGCCGTTGGACAGGAGGCTCCTACGAGCAGTACTTC. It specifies CASSRWTGGSYEQYF.

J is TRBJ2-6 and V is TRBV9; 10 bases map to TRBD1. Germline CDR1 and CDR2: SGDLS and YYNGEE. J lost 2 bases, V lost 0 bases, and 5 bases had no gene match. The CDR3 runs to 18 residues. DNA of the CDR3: TGTGCCAGCAGCGTAGGAGGACAGGGGGTACCTGGGGCCAACGTCCTGACTTTC. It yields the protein CASSVGGQGVPGANVLTF.